One sample yielded the 15 T cell receptor beta chains listed below, sequenced in a study of blood T cell repertoires in COVID-19. Profiled with immunoSEQ multiplex PCR; TCRdb holds only in-frame clones, not every one. The sample contains about 160,000 clones, around 91% of which appear only once. The specimen sequenced was peripheral blood. The receptor set was obtained from a man between 18 and 29 years old with COVID-19, enrolled during active disease.

In its sample, this clone was seen once. This chain connects TRBV27 to TRBJ2-1, with D possibly TRBD2 on 5 matching bases. Germline loops: CDR1 MNHEY, CDR2 SMNVEV (reference sequence). CDR3 size: 15 residues. V shed 5 bases and J shed 5 bases, with 16 bases lying between them. The CDR3 sequence: CASSKLERLDNEQFF. CDR3 nucleotides: TGTGCCAGCAGTAAACTAGAGCGGCTAGACAATGAGCAGTTCTTC.

The chain combines TRBV3-1 (or the pseudogene TRBV3-2) with TRBJ1-2, with D perhaps matching TRBD1 (5 bases). Trimming took off 0 bases at V and 8 bases at J, with 22 bases between the two ends. This CDR3 has 17 amino acids. Germline lookup yields CDR1 LGHDT and CDR2 YNNKEL (reference sequence). The CDR3 sequence is CASSQDSGRGGVRGYTF. The CDR3 coding sequence is TGTGCCAGCAGCCAAGATTCGGGGCGCGGGGGAGTGCGAGGCTACACCTTC.

The CDR3 reads CASSLRQGAYEQYF. CDR3 nucleotide sequence: TGTGCCAGCAGTCTCCGACAGGGTGCCTACGAGCAGTACTTC. The chain employs TRBV28 and TRBJ2-7; 7 bases map to TRBD1. The germline V gene has CDR1 MDHEN and CDR2 SYDVKM. The CDR3 covers 14 residues. J lost 2 bases, V lost 5 bases, and 6 bases had no gene match. Variable domain in full (rest from reference TRBV28 and TRBJ2-7): DVKVTQSSRYLVKRTGEKVFLECVQDMDHENMFWYRQDPGLGLRLIYFSYDVKMKEKGDIPEGYSVSREKKERFSLILESASTNQTSMYLCASSLRQGAYEQYFGPGTRLTVT.

The V call is TRBV24-1, the J call TRBJ1-2; the match to TRBD1 covers 8 bases. The germline gives CDR1 KGHDR, CDR2 SFDVKD. The CDR3 has 16 residues. After removal of 5 bases from V and 1 base from J, the junction contained 8 bases not matched to a gene. The CDR3 region has the DNA TGTGCCACCAGTGGAGACAGGGGCTTCGGTAACTATGGCTACACCTTC. It specifies CATSGDRGFGNYGYTF.

In this sample, this clone turned up once. The gene calls are TRBV14 and TRBJ2-7; 7 bases are shared with TRBD1. The CDR3 consists of 13 residues. Looked up from germline, CDR1 is SGHDN and CDR2 is FVKESK. V lost 9 bases and J lost 7; bases outside the gene matches: 12. The CDR3 coding sequence is TGTGCCAGGACAGGGACCACCGGTGGGGAGCAGTACTTC. This codes for CARTGTTGGEQYF.

This clone was detected once. The chain is built from TRBV5-1 and TRBJ2-5, with a tentative D call TRBD2 (6 bases). The CDR3 loop spans 16 amino acids. Between the trimmed V and J ends, which lost 4 bases and 2 bases, there was a span of 18 bases. Germline CDR1 SGHRS, CDR2 YFSETQ. The CDR3 loop reads CASSPRVSGPQETQYF. CDR3 in DNA: TGCGCCAGCAGCCCCCGGGTGAGCGGGCCTCAAGAGACCCAGTACTTC.

This chain uses TRBV30 with TRBJ1-1, with D possibly matching TRBD1 (6 bases). Germline assignment: CDR1 GTSNPN and CDR2 SVGIG (reference sequence). V was shortened by 4 bases and J by 11 bases, with 14 bases between the two germline ends. This CDR3 spans 11 amino acids. The CDR3 sequence is CAWNRVTGAFF. DNA of the CDR3: TGTGCCTGGAACAGGGTAACGGGGGCTTTCTTT.

This rearrangement joins TRBV20-1 to TRBJ2-1; perhaps TRBD2 as D (5 bases). This CDR3 has 10 amino acids. Germline V gives CDR1 DFQATT, CDR2 SNEGSKA (reference sequence). CDR3 region: CRPLGSEQFF. The DNA of the CDR3 is TGCAGGCCGTTGGGGAGTGAGCAGTTCTTC.

This clone was counted between two and nine times. This rearrangement joins TRBV7-9 to TRBJ2-7; tentatively, D is TRBD1 (7 bases). V lost 2 bases and J lost 1, with 12 bases in between. Per germline, CDR1 SEHNR and CDR2 FQNEAQ (reference sequence). This CDR3 comprises 15 residues. The CDR3 here is CASSLISGGSYEQYF. In nucleotides, the CDR3 is TGTGCCAGCAGCTTAATCTCAGGGGGGTCCTACGAGCAGTACTTC.

The chain recombines TRBV7-9 with TRBJ2-7, with D possibly matching TRBD2 (7 bases). The CDR3 runs to 15 residues. The germline V and J ends were trimmed by 4 bases and 4 bases, with 17 bases remaining between them. Germline lookup yields CDR1 SEHNR and CDR2 FQNEAQ (reference sequence). Written as DNA, the CDR3 is TGTGCCAGCAGCTCCTCCCCGGGGGGCCGGTACGAGCAGTACTTC. As protein: CASSSSPGGRYEQYF.

V usage is TRBV19 and J usage is TRBJ2-6, with D perhaps matching TRBD2 (5 bases). Trimming cost V 4 bases and J 2 bases, with 15 bases left between them. CDR1 is LNHDA and CDR2 is SQIVND in the germline V gene (reference sequence). The CDR3 consists of 17 residues. This chain's CDR3 is CASSTTKGSTGANVLTF. The CDR3 coding sequence is TGTGCCAGTAGTACGACAAAAGGGAGTACTGGGGCCAACGTCCTGACTTTC.

The chain combines TRBV19 with TRBJ2-3; perhaps TRBD2 as D (6 bases). Trimming left V 5 bases short and J 2 bases short, with 14 bases between. This CDR3 has 15 residues. Germline CDR1 is LNHDA and CDR2 is SQIVND (reference sequence). CDR3 bases: TGTGCCAGTAGTCCGCGGGGTTTCTCCACAGATACGCAGTATTTT. It specifies CASSPRGFSTDTQYF. Full variable domain (remainder filled in from reference TRBV19 and TRBJ2-3): DGGITQSPKYLFRKEGQNVTLSCEQNLNHDAMYWYRQDPGQGLRLIYYSQIVNDFQKGDIAEGYSVSREKKESFPLTVTSAQKNPTAFYLCASSPRGFSTDTQYFGPGTRLTVL.

V usage is TRBV5-1 and J usage is TRBJ2-7; TRBD2 agrees at 8 bases. The CDR3 is 16 amino acids. V dropped 0 bases and J dropped 5; count of bases not matched to a gene: 10. CDR1 is SGHRS and CDR2 is YFSETQ in the germline V gene. CDR3 sequence reads: CASSLGAAGVKHEQYF. CDR3 bases: TGCGCCAGCAGCTTGGGGGCAGCGGGAGTTAAACACGAGCAGTACTTC.

The J gene is TRBJ1-1, the V gene TRBV27, with D perhaps matching TRBD1 (6 bases). This CDR3 contains 14 residues. The V end was cut by 5 bases, the J end by 0 bases, with 10 bases between. In germline, CDR1 is MNHEY, CDR2 SMNVEV (reference sequence). The CDR3 coding sequence is TGTGCCAGCAGTCCAACAGGGCTGAACACTGAAGCTTTCTTT. Its translation is CASSPTGLNTEAFF.

The V call is TRBV7-8, the J call TRBJ1-2; D is undetermined. CDR1 and CDR2 from the germline V gene are SGHVS and FQNEAQ. The V end lost 1 base, the J end lost 4 bases, and 7 bases lay between the germline ends. The CDR3 has 13 amino acids. The CDR3 is CASSLGRFYGYTF. The CDR3 bases are TGTGCCAGCAGCTTAGGGCGGTTCTATGGCTACACCTTC.